These T cell receptor beta chains were read from a single sample in a study of cytomegalovirus exposure and HLA in healthy donors. Clones were read by immunoSEQ multiplex PCR, and TCRdb kept only the in-frame ones, dropping some. This table has some 190,000 clones, about 85% appearing once. Sequencing was done on a sample of PBMCs. The receptors originated from a girl under 18 in good health and CMV-seropositive. CDR3s leave out the opening cysteine and the closing phenylalanine or tryptophan.

>TRBV4-1
ASSQEGTYNEQF
>TRBV6-6
ASRLAGVPQETQY
>TRBV6-1
ASSRRLADNEQF
>TRBV4-1
ASSQEGHPFTDTQY
>TRBV7-2
ASRHDRGGYT
>TRBV7-8
ASSPGYVSSGNTIY
>TRBV11-2
ASSPLAGGNEQF
>TRBV7-9
ASSLAGRADNEQF
>TRBV19
ASSRTGGAPDTQY
>TRBV5-4
ASSRGTHTEAF
>TRBV11-3
ASSPAPGPGELF
>TRBV6-5
ASSSSGTGGPYGYT
>TRBV14
ASSQDWTSGREQF
>TRBV27
ASSPIPGTAFNYGYT
>TRBV6-5
ASSPGYNQPQH